Here is one TCR beta chain with its context. The data originate from a study of blood T cell repertoires in COVID-19. As for the study in general: There were acute and convalescent COVID-19 samples, and they came from the United States, Italy and Spain.

As handled by the study authors: Amplification from reference gene primers served as the basis for estimated nucleated cell counts. Using immunoSEQ multiplex PCR, the repertoire was profiled, and TCRdb retains in-frame clones only, with some absent. The V and J calls and the clone size are those of that table, but D and trimming were determined from the DNA. The sample carries 310,000 or so clones, around 86% recorded once. This TCR was sampled from a man aged 50 to 59 with active or convalescent COVID-19. The sample consisted of peripheral blood.

This CDR3 reads CASSWGLTGELFF. CDR3 nucleotide sequence: TGTGCCAGCAGCTGGGGACTCACCGGGGAGCTGTTTTTT. V is TRBV5-6 and J is TRBJ2-2; possible D gene TRBD2, 6 bases. Germline V gives CDR1 SGHDT, CDR2 YYEEEE. V was cut by 3 bases and J by 4 bases, with 7 bases left in between. This CDR3 is built from 13 residues.